Sequencing of this T cell receptor beta chain was carried out in a study of T-cell memory formation after mild COVID-19. Whole-study findings and limits: Detection of some responders pre-infection suggested pre-existing cross-reactive memory T cells participated. For contracting clones, CD4+ ones sat mainly in CM and EM, CD8+ in EMRA.

Of note for this clonotype: Antigen: not known.

TCRdb re-derived calls from the 5' RACE reads in MiXCR, one entry per CDR3 protein. The sample includes about 13,000 distinct CDR3 sequences, about 17% of them seen just once. The clonotype was recovered from a man aged 18 to 30 who had mild COVID-19 (a few samples of this study predate the infection). Cell type and time point are not known. What was sequenced was PBMCs or a T cell subset sorted from them (not recorded which).

The CDR3 region has the DNA TGTGCCAGCAGCCCTTTCCAGTGGGAGACCCAGTACTTC. Its translation is CASSPFQWETQYF. The chain has TRBV5-4 and TRBJ2-5, with D unresolved. The CDR3 covers 13 residues. V was cut by 4 bases and J by 5 bases, with 12 bases left in between. The germline V gene encodes CDR1 SGHNT and CDR2 YYREEE (reference sequence).